These 16 T cell receptor beta chains were sequenced from one sample in a study of T cell responses to AZD1222 COVID-19 vaccine. Only in-frame clones appear in the TCRdb table, and some are missing; sequencing was by immunoSEQ multiplex PCR. The sample records about 54,000 clones, more than 70% being singletons. This sample comprised peripheral blood, obtained 28 days after the second AZD1222 dose. The receptor source for this set is an adult who received the AZD1222 COVID-19 vaccine.

This clone was seen only once. The genes are TRBV14 and TRBJ1-2, with unresolved D. CDR1 is SGHDN and CDR2 is FVKESK in the germline V gene. The CDR3 is 12 residues long. Trimming took off 5 bases at V and 4 bases at J, with 8 bases between the two ends. CDR3 nucleotide sequence: TGTGCCAGCAGCAATCGACCCTATGGCTACACCTTC. Protein product: CASSNRPYGYTF.

The J gene is TRBJ1-1, the V gene TRBV19, with TRBD1 matching over 8 bases. V lost 6 bases to trimming and J lost 1 base; unmatched junction nucleotides: 4. The CDR3 length is 14 residues. Germline loops: CDR1 LNHDA, CDR2 SQIVND (reference sequence). CDR3 residues: CASRPGQGNTEAFF. The CDR3 bases are TGTGCCAGTAGACCAGGACAGGGGAACACTGAAGCTTTCTTT.

The genes are TRBV2 and TRBJ2-1, with 8 positions matching TRBD2. The CDR3 sequence is 16 residues long. The germline CDR1 and CDR2 sequences are SNHLY and FYNNEI. Trimming at V came to 6 bases and at J to 5 bases, leaving 12 bases not matched to a gene. The DNA for the CDR3 is TGTGCCAGCAGGGCGGGGGGAGCGGGAGCCCACAATGAGCAGTTCTTC. Translating gives CASRAGGAGAHNEQFF.

The chain combines TRBV7-9 with TRBJ1-1, with D perhaps matching TRBD1 (6 bases). The CDR3 is made up of 14 amino acids. V was trimmed by 2 bases and J by 4 bases, leaving 11 bases between them. The germline V gene encodes CDR1 SEHNR and CDR2 FQNEAQ (reference sequence). The CDR3 spells CASSLINRATEAFF. The CDR3 nucleotides read TGTGCCAGCAGCTTAATTAACAGGGCCACTGAAGCTTTCTTT.

The rearrangement uses TRBV12-3 or TRBV12-4 and TRBJ1-4; D gene uncertain. CDR3 length equals 13 residues. V was cut by 5 bases and J by 7 bases, with 11 bases left in between. The CDR3 nucleotides are TGTGCCAGCAGTATAGGACGGGGTGAAAAACTGTTTTTT. Its translation: CASSIGRGEKLFF.

The chain is built from TRBV29-1 and TRBJ2-5; D may be TRBD2 (5 bases). There are 13 residues in the CDR3. Germline V lookup: CDR1 SQVTM, CDR2 ANQGSEA. Trimming shortened V by 4 bases and J by 5 bases, and 14 bases separated the two germline ends. Here the CDR3 DNA reads TGCAGCGTTGGGGCTAGCCCTGAGGAGACCCAGTACTTC. This encodes CSVGASPEETQYF. Based on the CDR3 plus reference TRBV29-1 and TRBJ2-5, the full variable domain is SAVISQKPSRDICQRGTSLTIQCQVDSQVTMMFWYRQQPGQSLTLIATANQGSEATYESGFVIDKFPISRPNLTFSTLTVSNMSPEDSSIYLCSVGASPEETQYFGPGTRLLVL.

The chain carries TRBV10-3 and TRBJ2-5; D possibly corresponds to TRBD1 (5 bases). The CDR3 extends over 13 amino acids. Trimming stripped 0 bases from V and 7 bases from J, with 9 bases between. In germline, CDR1 is ENHRY, CDR2 SYGVKD. DNA of the CDR3: TGTGCCATCAGTGAGTCCTTCCAGGGGACCCAGTACTTC. The encoded protein is CAISESFQGTQYF.

The chain links TRBV3-1 (or the pseudogene TRBV3-2) to TRBJ2-1; D is unresolved. In germline, CDR1 is LGHDT, CDR2 YNNKEL (reference sequence). V lost 2 bases to trimming and J lost 4 bases, with 6 bases between them. The CDR3 extends over 13 amino acids. This CDR3 is CASSQSGYNEQFF. In DNA, the CDR3 is TGTGCCAGCAGCCAATCTGGATACAATGAGCAGTTCTTC.

This chain joins TRBV11-2 and TRBJ2-7; possible D gene TRBD1, 7 bases. V lost 7 bases and J 9 bases, leaving 25 bases between the germline ends. CDR3 length: 15 residues. Germline assignment: CDR1 SGHAT and CDR2 FQNNGV. As DNA, the CDR3 is TGTGCCAGCACGAGCCTTGGACAGGACTATTCGCGGCAGTACTTC. It codes for CASTSLGQDYSRQYF. The variable domain in full, with the rest retrieved from reference TRBV11-2 and TRBJ2-7, is EAGVAQSPRYKIIEKRQSVAFWCNPISGHATLYWYQQILGQGPKLLIQFQNNGVVDDSQLPKDRFSAERLKGVDSTLKIQPAKLEDSAVYLCASTSLGQDYSRQYFGPGTRLTVT.

As regards this clone: At one end the junction does not follow the germline gene, possibly because of a read error. This chain links TRBV19 with TRBJ1-4; 8 bases align to TRBD1. Germline CDR1 reads LNHDA; CDR2 reads SQIVND (reference sequence). The CDR3 loop spans 13 amino acids. CDR3 nucleotide sequence: TGTGCCACTAGTACGAGACAGGGGGAAAAACTGTTTTTT. It codes for CATSTRQGEKLFF.

This clone was recorded once. This chain joins TRBV4-1 and TRBJ1-6; maybe TRBD1 (6 bases). Trimming took off 4 bases at V and 11 bases at J, with 18 bases between the two ends. The CDR3 has 15 amino acids. Germline lookup yields CDR1 MGHRA and CDR2 YSYEKL. The CDR3 DNA reads TGCGCCAGCAGCCTCGCAGCAGGGGAGGTGCCACCCCTCCACTTT. Residues: CASSLAAGEVPPLHF.

In this sample, this clone turned up once. V and J are TRBV19 and TRBJ1-6; TRBD1 matches 7 bases. The CDR3 has 18 residues. Per the germline V gene, CDR1 is LNHDA and CDR2 is SQIVND (reference sequence). V gave up 6 bases and J gave up 0 bases; unmatched junction bases: 11. CDR3 residues: CASRRTGDMSSYNSPLHF. CDR3 sequence (DNA): TGTGCCAGTAGACGGACAGGCGACATGAGCTCCTATAATTCACCCCTCCACTTT.

This clone came up a few times. The V and J genes are TRBV2 and TRBJ1-1, with D possibly matching TRBD1 (6 bases). Trimming removed 6 bases at V and 1 base at J, with 9 bases between. The length of the CDR3 is 13 residues. Germline CDR1 SNHLY, CDR2 FYNNEI. CDR3 region: CASRLTGNTEAFF. The CDR3 DNA reads TGTGCCAGCAGATTGACAGGGAACACTGAAGCTTTCTTT. Based on the CDR3 plus reference TRBV2 and TRBJ1-1, the full variable domain is EPEVTQTPSHQVTQMGQEVILRCVPISNHLYFYWYRQILGQKVEFLVSFYNNEISEKSEIFDDQFSVERPDGSNFTLKIRSTKLEDSAMYFCASRLTGNTEAFFGQGTRLTVV.

This clone was detected only once. The rearrangement joins TRBV24-1 to TRBJ2-3; 9 bases are a match to TRBD1. V shed 7 bases, J shed 2 bases, and the junction held 9 bases outside the gene matches. The CDR3 runs to 16 residues. CDR1 and CDR2 (germline): KGHDR, SFDVKD. CDR3 coding DNA: TGTGCCACCAGCGCTCCGGGACAGGGAGTCACAGATACGCAGTATTTT. Translation: CATSAPGQGVTDTQYF.

Written as DNA, the CDR3 is TGTGCCAGTATGTACAACCGGGGACAGCGCTATGGCTACACCTTC. Protein: CASMYNRGQRYGYTF. The J gene is TRBJ1-2, the V gene TRBV6-5; 7 bases fit TRBD1. V dropped 9 bases and J dropped 4; count of bases not matched to a gene: 14. CDR1 and CDR2 (germline): MNHEY, SVGAGI. The CDR3 covers 15 residues.

V gene TRBV3-1 (or the pseudogene TRBV3-2) combines with J gene TRBJ2-3, with a weak D call TRBD2 (6 bases). V shed 0 bases and J shed 6 bases, with 34 bases lying between them. Germline V gene data show CDR1 as LGHDT and CDR2 as YNNKEL (reference sequence). The CDR3 extends over 22 amino acids. CDR3 sequence (DNA): TGTGCCAGCAGCCAAGATAGCTATGGAGGGAGCGCGTTAGTCCCAGATTTGGATACGCAGTATTTT. Protein product: CASSQDSYGGSALVPDLDTQYF.